This T cell receptor beta chain was sequenced for a study of control samples from healthy donors and cancer patients. Sequenced by immunoSEQ multiplex PCR; TCRdb stores in-frame clones only, minus some. The data contain around 22,000 clones, approximately 85% of them singletons. Only one count was recorded for this clone. This CDR3 is built from 12 residues. The germline V gene has CDR1 MNHEY and CDR2 SMNVEV (reference sequence). The ends were cut back, 8 bases at V and 6 bases at J, with 8 bases in the middle. This clonotype was obtained from a man in his 60s with head and neck cancer. The chain links TRBV27 to TRBJ1-6; D remains unclear. The sequencing sample was made of PBMCs. CDR3 sequence: CASQTPNSPLHF. CDR3 DNA sequence: TGTGCCAGCCAAACCCCTAATTCACCCCTCCACTTT.